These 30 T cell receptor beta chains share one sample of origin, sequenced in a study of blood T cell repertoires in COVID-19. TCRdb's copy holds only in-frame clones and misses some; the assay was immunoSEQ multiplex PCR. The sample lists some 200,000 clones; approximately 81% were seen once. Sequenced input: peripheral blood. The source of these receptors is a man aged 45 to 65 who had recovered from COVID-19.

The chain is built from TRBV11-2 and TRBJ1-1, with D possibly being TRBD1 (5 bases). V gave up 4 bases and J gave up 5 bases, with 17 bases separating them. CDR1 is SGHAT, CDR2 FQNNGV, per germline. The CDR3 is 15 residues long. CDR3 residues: CASSWSPQGVTEAFF. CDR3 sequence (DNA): TGTGCCAGCAGCTGGTCCCCTCAAGGGGTTACTGAAGCTTTCTTT.

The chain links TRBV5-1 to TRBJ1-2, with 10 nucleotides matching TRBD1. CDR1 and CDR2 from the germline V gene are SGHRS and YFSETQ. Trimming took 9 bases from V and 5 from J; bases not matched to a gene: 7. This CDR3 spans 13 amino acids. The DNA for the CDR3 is TGCGCCACAAGACAGGGGGCGTTTTATGGCTACACCTTC. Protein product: CATRQGAFYGYTF.

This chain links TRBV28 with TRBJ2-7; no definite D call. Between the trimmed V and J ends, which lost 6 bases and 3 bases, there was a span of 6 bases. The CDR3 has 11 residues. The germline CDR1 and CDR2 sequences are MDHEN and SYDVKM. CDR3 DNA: TGTGCCAGCAGCCAGGACTACGAGCAGTACTTC. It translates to CASSQDYEQYF. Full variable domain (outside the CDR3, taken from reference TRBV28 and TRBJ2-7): DVKVTQSSRYLVKRTGEKVFLECVQDMDHENMFWYRQDPGLGLRLIYFSYDVKMKEKGDIPEGYSVSREKKERFSLILESASTNQTSMYLCASSQDYEQYFGPGTRLTVT.

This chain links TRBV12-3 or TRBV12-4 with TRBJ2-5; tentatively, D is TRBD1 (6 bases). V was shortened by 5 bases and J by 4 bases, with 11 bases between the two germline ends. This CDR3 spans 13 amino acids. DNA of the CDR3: TGTGCCAGCAGTACACGAGGGGGAGAGACCCAGTACTTC. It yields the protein CASSTRGGETQYF.

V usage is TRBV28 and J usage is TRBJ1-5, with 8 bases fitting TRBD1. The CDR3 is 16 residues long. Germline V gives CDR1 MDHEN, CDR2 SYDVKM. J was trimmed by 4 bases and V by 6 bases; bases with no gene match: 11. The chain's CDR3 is CASREGQGARNQPQHF. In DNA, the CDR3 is TGTGCCAGCAGGGAGGGGCAGGGGGCAAGAAATCAGCCCCAGCATTTT.

CDR3 nucleotides: TGTGCCAGCAGCTTCTCCGGGACTAGCGGGACAGATACGCAGTATTTT. Protein product: CASSFSGTSGTDTQYF. The chain combines TRBV7-9 with TRBJ2-3; TRBD2 matches at 12 bases. The CDR3 extends over 16 amino acids. Germline V CDR1 and CDR2: SEHNR, FQNEAQ (reference sequence). J lost 3 bases, V lost 3 bases, and 4 bases had no gene match.

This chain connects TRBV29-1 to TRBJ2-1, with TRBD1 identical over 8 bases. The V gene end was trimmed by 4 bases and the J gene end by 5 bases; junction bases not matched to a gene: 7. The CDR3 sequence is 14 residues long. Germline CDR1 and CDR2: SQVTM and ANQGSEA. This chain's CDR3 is CSVVGQGVNNEQFF. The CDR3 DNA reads TGCAGCGTTGTTGGACAGGGAGTAAACAATGAGCAGTTCTTC.

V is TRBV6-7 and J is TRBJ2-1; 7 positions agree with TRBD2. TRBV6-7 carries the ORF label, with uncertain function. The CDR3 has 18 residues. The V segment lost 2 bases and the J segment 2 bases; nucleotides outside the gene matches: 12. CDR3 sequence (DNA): TGTGCCAGCAGTTACCCGGGACTATGCTATTTGGCCTACAATGAGCAGTTCTTC. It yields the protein CASSYPGLCYLAYNEQFF.

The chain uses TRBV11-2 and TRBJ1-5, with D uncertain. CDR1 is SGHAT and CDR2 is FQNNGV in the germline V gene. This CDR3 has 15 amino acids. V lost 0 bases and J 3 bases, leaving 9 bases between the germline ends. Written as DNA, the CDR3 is TGTGCCAGCAGCTTAGAGGGTACAGTCAATCAGCCCCAGCATTTT. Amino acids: CASSLEGTVNQPQHF.

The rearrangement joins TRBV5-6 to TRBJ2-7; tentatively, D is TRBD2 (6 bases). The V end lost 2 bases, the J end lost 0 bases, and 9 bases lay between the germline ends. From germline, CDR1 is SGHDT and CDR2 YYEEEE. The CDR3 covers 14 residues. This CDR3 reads CASSFKTSSYEQYF. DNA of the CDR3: TGTGCCAGCAGCTTTAAGACTAGCTCCTACGAGCAGTACTTC.

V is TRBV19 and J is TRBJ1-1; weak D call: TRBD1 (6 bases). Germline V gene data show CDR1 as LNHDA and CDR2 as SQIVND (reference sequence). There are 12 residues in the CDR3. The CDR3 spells CAVTQGNTEAFF. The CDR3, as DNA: TGTGCAGTTACACAGGGGAACACTGAAGCTTTCTTT.

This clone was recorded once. The CDR3 spells CASTSLAGNTGELFF. CDR3 sequence (DNA): TGTGCCAGCACGTCGCTAGCGGGAAACACCGGGGAGCTGTTTTTT. The V gene is TRBV11-2, the J gene TRBJ2-2, with TRBD2 matching over 9 bases. Germline assignment: CDR1 SGHAT and CDR2 FQNNGV. Trimming at V came to 7 bases and at J to 2 bases, leaving 5 bases not matched to a gene. The CDR3 consists of 15 residues. Combining the CDR3 with reference TRBV11-2 and TRBJ2-2 gives the whole variable domain EAGVAQSPRYKIIEKRQSVAFWCNPISGHATLYWYQQILGQGPKLLIQFQNNGVVDDSQLPKDRFSAERLKGVDSTLKIQPAKLEDSAVYLCASTSLAGNTGELFFGEGSRLTVL.

CDR3 bases: TGTGCCAGTACTACCCCTCGCTTGGGTCAGGGGGCCGGCGGGGAGCTGTTTTTT. The encoded protein is CASTTPRLGQGAGGELFF. The rearrangement uses TRBV19 and TRBJ2-2; the match to TRBD1 covers 8 bases. The V and J ends lost 7 bases and 7 bases, in that order; junction bases with no gene match: 20. This CDR3 contains 18 residues. From germline, CDR1 is LNHDA and CDR2 SQIVND (reference sequence).

The CDR3 region has the DNA TGTGCCAGCAGGGGGGGACTAGCGGGCCTCACCGGGGAGCTGTTTTTT. Residues: CASRGGLAGLTGELFF. V and J are TRBV2 and TRBJ2-2, with 12 nucleotides matching TRBD2. Unmatched junction bases numbered 6, after V lost 6 bases and J lost 4 bases. The germline gives CDR1 SNHLY, CDR2 FYNNEI. This CDR3 comprises 16 residues.

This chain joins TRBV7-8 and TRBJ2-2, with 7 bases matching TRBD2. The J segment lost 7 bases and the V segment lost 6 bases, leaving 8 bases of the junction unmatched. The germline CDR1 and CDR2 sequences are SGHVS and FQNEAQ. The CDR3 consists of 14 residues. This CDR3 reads CASSAGVAGGELFF. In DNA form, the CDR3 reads TGTGCCAGCAGTGCGGGAGTGGCAGGCGGGGAGCTGTTTTTT.

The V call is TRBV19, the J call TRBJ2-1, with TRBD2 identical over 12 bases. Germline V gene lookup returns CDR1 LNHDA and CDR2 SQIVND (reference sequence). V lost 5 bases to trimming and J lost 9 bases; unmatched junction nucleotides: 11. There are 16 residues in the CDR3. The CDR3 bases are TGTGCCAGTAGTCGGACCGCTAGCGGGAGGGGTCGTGAGCAGTTCTTC. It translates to CASSRTASGRGREQFF.

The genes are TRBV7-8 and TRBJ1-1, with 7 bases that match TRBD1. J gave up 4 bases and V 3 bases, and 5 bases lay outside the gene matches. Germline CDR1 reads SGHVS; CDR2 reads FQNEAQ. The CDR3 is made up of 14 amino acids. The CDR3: CASSLRQGGTEAFF. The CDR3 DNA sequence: TGTGCCAGCAGCTTGAGACAGGGTGGCACTGAAGCTTTCTTT.

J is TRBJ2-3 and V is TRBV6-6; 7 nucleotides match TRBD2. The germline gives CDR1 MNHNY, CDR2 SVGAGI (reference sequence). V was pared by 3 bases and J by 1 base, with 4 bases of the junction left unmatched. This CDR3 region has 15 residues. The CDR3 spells CASSYGRGGTDTQYF. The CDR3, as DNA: TGTGCCAGCAGTTATGGACGGGGGGGCACAGATACGCAGTATTTT.

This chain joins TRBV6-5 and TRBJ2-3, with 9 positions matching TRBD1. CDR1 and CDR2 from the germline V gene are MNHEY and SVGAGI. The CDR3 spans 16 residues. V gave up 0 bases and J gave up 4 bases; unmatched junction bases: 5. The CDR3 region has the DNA TGTGCCAGCAGTTACTCGGCGGGACAGGGTTCAGATACGCAGTATTTT. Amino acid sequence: CASSYSAGQGSDTQYF.

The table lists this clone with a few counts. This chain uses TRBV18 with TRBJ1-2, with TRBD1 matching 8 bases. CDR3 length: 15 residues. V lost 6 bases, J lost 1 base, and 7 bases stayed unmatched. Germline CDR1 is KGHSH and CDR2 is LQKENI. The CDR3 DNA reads TGTGCCAGCTCGTCTCGGACAGGGCTTAACTATGGCTACACCTTC. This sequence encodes CASSSRTGLNYGYTF.

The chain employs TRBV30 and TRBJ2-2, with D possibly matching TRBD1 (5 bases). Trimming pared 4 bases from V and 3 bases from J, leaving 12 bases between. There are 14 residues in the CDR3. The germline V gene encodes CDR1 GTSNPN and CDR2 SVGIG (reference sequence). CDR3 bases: TGTGCCTGGAATTTCAGGGTGGACACCGGGGAGCTGTTTTTT. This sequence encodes CAWNFRVDTGELFF. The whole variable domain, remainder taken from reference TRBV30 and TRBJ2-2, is SQTIHQWPATLVQPVGSPLSLECTVEGTSNPNLYWYRQAAGRGLQLLFYSVGIGQISSEVPQNLSASRPQDRQFILSSKKLLLSDSGFYLCAWNFRVDTGELFFGEGSRLTVL.

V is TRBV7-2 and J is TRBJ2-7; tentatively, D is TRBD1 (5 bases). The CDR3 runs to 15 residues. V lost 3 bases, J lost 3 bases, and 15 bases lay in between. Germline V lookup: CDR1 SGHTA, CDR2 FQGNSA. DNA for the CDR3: TGTGCCAGCAGCTTGGGCCCAAGGGGAAACTACGAGCAGTACTTC. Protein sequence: CASSLGPRGNYEQYF.

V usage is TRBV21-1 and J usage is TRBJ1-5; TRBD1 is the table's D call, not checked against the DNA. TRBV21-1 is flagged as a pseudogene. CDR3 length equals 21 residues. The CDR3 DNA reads TGTGCCAGCAGCAAAATCCAGAGGACAGGGCCGGGGGATTATAGCAATCAGCCCCAGCATTTT. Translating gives CASSKIQRTGPGDYSNQPQHF.

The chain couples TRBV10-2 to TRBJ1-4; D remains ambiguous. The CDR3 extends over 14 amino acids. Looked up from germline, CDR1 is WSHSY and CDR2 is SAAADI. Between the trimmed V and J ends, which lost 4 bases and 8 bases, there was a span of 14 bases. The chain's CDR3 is CASSGHEGREKLFF. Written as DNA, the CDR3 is TGCGCCAGCAGTGGACACGAGGGCCGGGAAAAACTGTTTTTT.

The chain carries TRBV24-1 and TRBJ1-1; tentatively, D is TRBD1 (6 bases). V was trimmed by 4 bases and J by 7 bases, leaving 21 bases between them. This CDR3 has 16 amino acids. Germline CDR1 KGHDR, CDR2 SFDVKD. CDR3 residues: CATSESRAGALGEAFF. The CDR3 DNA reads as TGTGCCACCAGTGAATCGCGGGCAGGGGCGCTGGGTGAAGCTTTCTTT.

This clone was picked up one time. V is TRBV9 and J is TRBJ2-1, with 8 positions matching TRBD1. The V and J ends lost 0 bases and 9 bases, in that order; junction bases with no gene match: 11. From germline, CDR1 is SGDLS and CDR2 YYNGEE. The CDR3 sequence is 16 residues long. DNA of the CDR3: TGTGCCAGCAGCGTAGTCTCCGGACAGGGTTTAGGTGAGCAGTTCTTC. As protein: CASSVVSGQGLGEQFF.

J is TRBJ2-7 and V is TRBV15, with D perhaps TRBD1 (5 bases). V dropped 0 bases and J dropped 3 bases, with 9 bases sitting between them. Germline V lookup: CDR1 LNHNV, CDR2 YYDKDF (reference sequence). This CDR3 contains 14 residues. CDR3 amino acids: CATSREDNRYEQYF. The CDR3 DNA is TGTGCCACCAGCAGAGAGGACAACCGCTACGAGCAGTACTTC.

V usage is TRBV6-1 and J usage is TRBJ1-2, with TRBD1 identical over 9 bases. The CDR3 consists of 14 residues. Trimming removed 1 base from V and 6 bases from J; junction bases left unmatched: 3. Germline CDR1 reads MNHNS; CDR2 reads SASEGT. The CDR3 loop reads CASSEDRGRDGYTF. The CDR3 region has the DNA TGTGCCAGCAGTGAAGACAGGGGGCGGGATGGCTACACCTTC.

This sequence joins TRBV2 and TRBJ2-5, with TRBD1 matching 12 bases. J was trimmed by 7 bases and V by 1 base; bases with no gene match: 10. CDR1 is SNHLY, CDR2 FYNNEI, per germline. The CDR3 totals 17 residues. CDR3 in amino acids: CASSEGGQGALSVTQYF. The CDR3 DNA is TGTGCCAGCAGTGAAGGGGGACAGGGGGCGCTGTCGGTGACCCAGTACTTC.

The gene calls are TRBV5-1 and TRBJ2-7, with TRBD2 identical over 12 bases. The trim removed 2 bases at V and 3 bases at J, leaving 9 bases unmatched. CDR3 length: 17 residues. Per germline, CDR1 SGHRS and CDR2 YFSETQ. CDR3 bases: TGCGCCAGCAGCTTCTCGTCTAGCGGGAGGGTCCTCTACGAGCAGTACTTC. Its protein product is CASSFSSSGRVLYEQYF.